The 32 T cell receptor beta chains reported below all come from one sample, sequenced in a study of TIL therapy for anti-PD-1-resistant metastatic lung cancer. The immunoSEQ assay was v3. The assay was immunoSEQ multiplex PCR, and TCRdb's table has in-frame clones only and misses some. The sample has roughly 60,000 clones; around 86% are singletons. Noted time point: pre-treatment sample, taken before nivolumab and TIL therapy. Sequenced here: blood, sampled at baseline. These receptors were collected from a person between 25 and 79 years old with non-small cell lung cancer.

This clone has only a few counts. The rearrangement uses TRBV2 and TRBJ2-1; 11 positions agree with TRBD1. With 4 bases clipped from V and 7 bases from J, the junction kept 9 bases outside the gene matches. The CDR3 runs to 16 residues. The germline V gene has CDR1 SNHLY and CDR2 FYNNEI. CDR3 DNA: TGTGCCAGCAGTGGATACCTGGGACAGGGGGGGAATGAGCAGTTCTTC. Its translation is CASSGYLGQGGNEQFF.

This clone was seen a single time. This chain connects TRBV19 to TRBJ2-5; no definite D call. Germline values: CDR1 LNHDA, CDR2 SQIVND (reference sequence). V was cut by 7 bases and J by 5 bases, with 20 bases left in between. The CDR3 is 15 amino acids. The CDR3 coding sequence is TGTGCCAGTAAGTCCCATCGTTCGGGTGCGGAGACCCAGTACTTC. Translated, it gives CASKSHRSGAETQYF.

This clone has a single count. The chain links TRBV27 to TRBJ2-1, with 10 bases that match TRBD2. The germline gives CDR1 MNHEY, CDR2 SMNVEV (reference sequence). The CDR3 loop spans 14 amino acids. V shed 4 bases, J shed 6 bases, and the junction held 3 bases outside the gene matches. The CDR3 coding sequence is TGTGCCAGCAGTTCCGGACTAGCGGCCAATGAGCAGTTCTTC. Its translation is CASSSGLAANEQFF.

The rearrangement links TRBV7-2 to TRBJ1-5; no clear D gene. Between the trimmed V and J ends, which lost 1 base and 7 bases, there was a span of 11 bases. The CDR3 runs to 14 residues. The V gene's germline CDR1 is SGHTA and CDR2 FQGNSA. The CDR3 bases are TGTGCCAGCAGCTTAGATAAAGGTTTCCAGCCCCAGCATTTT. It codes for CASSLDKGFQPQHF.

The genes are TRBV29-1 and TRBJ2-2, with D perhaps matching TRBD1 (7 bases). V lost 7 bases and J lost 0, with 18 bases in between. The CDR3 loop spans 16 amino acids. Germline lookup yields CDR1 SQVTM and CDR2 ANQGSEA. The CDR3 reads CSAALEGASNTGELFF. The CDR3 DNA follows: TGCAGCGCCGCGCTGGAGGGGGCATCGAACACCGGGGAGCTGTTTTTT.

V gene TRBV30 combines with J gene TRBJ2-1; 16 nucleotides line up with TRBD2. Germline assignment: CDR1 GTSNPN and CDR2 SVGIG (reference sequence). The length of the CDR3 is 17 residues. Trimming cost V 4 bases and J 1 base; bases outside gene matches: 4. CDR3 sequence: CAWTGTSGRASYNEQFF. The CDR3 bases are TGTGCCTGGACCGGGACTAGCGGGAGGGCGTCCTACAATGAGCAGTTCTTC.

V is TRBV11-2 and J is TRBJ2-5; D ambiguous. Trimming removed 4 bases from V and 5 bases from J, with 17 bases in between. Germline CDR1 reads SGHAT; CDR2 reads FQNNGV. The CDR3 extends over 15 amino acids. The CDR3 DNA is TGTGCCAGCAGCTCCCCGACAAAGACCCTCGAGACCCAGTACTTC. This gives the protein CASSSPTKTLETQYF.

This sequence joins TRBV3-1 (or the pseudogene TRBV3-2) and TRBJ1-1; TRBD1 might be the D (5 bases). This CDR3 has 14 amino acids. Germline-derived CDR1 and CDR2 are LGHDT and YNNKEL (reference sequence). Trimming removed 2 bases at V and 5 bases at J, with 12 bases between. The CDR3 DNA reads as TGTGCCAGCAGCCAACCGCGCGGGGGGACTGAAGCTTTCTTT. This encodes CASSQPRGGTEAFF.

CDR3 residues: CASSERDGRYGYTF. The CDR3 DNA reads as TGTGCCAGCAGCGAGAGGGATGGGAGGTATGGCTACACCTTC. The rearrangement links TRBV9 to TRBJ1-2; D uncertain. The length of the CDR3 is 14 residues. The ends were cut back, 3 bases at V and 5 bases at J, with 14 bases in the middle. CDR1 is SGDLS and CDR2 is YYNGEE in the germline V gene.

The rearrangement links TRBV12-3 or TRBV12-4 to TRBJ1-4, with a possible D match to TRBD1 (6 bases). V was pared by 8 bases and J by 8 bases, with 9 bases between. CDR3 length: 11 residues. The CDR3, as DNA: TGTGCCAGCGGGACATCCGAAAAACTGTTTTTT. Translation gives CASGTSEKLFF.

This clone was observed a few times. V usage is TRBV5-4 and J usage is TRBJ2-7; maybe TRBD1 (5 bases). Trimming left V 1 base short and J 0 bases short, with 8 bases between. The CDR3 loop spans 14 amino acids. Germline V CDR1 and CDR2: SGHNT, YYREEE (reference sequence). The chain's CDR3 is CASSLSTASYEQYF. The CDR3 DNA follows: TGTGCCAGCAGCTTGTCGACAGCCTCCTACGAGCAGTACTTC.

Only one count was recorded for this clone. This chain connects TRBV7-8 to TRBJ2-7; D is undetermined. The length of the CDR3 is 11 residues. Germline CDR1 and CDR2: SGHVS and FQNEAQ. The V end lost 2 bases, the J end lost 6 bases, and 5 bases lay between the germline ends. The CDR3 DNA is TGTGCCAGCAGCTTAAGAGGCGAGCAGTACTTC. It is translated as CASSLRGEQYF. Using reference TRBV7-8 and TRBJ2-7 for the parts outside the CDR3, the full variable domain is GAGVSQSPRYKVAKRGQDVALRCDPISGHVSLFWYQQALGQGPEFLTYFQNEAQLDKSGLPSDRFFAERPEGSVSTLKIQRTQQEDSAVYLCASSLRGEQYFGPGTRLTVT.

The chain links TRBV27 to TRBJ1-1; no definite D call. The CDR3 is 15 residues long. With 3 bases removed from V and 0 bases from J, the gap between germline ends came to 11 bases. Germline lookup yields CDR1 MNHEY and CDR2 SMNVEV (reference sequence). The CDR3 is CASSLEAGMNTEAFF. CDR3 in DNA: TGTGCCAGCAGTTTGGAGGCGGGGATGAACACTGAAGCTTTCTTT.

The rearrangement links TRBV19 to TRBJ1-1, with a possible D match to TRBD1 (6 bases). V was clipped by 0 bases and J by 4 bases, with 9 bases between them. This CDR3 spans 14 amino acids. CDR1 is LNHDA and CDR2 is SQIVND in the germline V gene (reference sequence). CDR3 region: CASSIDRGVTEAFF. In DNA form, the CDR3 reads TGTGCCAGTAGTATAGACAGGGGAGTCACTGAAGCTTTCTTT.

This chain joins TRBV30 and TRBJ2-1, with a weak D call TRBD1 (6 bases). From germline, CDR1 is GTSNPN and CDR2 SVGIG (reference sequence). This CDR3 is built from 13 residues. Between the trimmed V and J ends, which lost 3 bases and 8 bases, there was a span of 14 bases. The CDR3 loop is CAWSVPGHYEQFF. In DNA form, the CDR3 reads TGTGCCTGGAGCGTCCCGGGACACTATGAGCAGTTCTTC.

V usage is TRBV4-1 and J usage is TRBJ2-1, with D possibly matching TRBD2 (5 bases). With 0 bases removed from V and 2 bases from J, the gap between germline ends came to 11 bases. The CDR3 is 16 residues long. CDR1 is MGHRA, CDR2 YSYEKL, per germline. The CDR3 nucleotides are TGCGCCAGCAGCCAAGATCCCGAGGGTACCTACAATGAGCAGTTCTTC. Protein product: CASSQDPEGTYNEQFF.

The CDR3 reads CAISDLDRGGAGELFF. CDR3 nucleotide sequence: TGTGCCATCAGTGATTTGGACAGGGGAGGAGCCGGGGAGCTGTTTTTT. V gene TRBV10-3 combines with J gene TRBJ2-2; 9 bases match TRBD1. This CDR3 comprises 16 residues. Germline V gives CDR1 ENHRY, CDR2 SYGVKD. The V and J ends lost 3 bases and 6 bases, in that order; junction bases with no gene match: 8.

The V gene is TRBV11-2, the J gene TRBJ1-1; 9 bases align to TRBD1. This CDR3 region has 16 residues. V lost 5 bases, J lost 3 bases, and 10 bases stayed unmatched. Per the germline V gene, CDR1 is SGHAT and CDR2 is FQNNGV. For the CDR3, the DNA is TGTGCCAGCAGCGAGAGAAACAGGGGGCGCGACACTGAAGCTTTCTTT. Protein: CASSERNRGRDTEAFF.

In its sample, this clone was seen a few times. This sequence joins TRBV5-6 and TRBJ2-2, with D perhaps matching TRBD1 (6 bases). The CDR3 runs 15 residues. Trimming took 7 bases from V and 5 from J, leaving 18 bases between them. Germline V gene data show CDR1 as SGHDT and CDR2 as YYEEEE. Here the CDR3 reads CASGDRSILTGELFF. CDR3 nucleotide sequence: TGTGCCAGCGGAGACAGGAGCATCTTAACCGGGGAGCTGTTTTTT.

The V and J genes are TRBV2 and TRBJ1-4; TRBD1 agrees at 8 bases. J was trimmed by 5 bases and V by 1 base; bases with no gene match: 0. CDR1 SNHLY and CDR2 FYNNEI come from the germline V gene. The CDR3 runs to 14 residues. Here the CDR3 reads CASSEGTGNEKLFF. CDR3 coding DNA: TGTGCCAGCAGTGAAGGGACAGGGAATGAAAAACTGTTTTTT. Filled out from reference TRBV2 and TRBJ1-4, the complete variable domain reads EPEVTQTPSHQVTQMGQEVILRCVPISNHLYFYWYRQILGQKVEFLVSFYNNEISEKSEIFDDQFSVERPDGSNFTLKIRSTKLEDSAMYFCASSEGTGNEKLFFGSGTQLSVL.

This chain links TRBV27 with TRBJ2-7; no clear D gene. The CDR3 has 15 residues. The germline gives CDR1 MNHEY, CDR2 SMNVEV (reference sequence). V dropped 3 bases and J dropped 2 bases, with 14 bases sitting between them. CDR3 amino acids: CASSFSRLPTYEQYF. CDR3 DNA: TGTGCCAGCAGTTTCTCCCGGCTCCCAACCTACGAGCAGTACTTC.

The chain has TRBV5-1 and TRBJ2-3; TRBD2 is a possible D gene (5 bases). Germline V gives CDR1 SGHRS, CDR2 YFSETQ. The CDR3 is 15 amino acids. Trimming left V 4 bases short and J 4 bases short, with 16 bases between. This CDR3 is CASSLPDSGSDTQYF. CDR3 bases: TGCGCCAGCAGCCTCCCGGATTCGGGGTCAGATACGCAGTATTTT.

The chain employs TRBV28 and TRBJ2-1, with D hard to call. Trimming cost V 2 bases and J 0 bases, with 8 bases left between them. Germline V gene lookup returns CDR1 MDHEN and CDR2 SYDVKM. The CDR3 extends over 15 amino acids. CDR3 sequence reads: CASSLRINSYNEQFF. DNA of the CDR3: TGTGCCAGCAGTTTACGGATCAACTCCTACAATGAGCAGTTCTTC.

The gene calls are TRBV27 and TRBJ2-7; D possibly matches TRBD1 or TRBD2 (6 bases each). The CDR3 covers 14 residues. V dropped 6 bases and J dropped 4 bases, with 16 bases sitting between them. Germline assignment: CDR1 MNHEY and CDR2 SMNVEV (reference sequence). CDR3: CASSWRGATYEQYF. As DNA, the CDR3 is TGTGCCAGCAGCTGGAGGGGGGCGACTTACGAGCAGTACTTC.

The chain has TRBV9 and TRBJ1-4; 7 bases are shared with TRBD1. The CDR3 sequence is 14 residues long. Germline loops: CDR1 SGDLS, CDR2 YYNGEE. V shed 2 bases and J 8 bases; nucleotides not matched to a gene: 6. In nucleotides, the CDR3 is TGTGCCAGCAGCGTCACAGGGGCGGCCGAAAAACTGTTTTTT. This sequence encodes CASSVTGAAEKLFF.

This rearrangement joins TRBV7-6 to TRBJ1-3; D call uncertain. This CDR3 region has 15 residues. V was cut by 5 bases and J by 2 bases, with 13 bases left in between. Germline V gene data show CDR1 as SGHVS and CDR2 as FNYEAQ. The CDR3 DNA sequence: TGTGCCAGCAGCCAGGCTAGCGGCCCTGGAAACACCATATATTTT. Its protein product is CASSQASGPGNTIYF. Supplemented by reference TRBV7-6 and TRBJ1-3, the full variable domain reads GAGVSQSPRYKVTKRGQDVALRCDPISGHVSLYWYRQALGQGPEFLTYFNYEAQQDKSGLPNDRFSAERPEGSISTLTIQRTEQRDSAMYRCASSQASGPGNTIYFGEGSWLTVV.

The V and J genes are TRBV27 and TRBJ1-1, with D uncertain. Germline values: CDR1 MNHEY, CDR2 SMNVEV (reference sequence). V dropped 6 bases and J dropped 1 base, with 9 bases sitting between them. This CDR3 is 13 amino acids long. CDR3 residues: CASSPGSNTEAFF. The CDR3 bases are TGTGCCAGCAGCCCCGGGTCGAACACTGAAGCTTTCTTT.

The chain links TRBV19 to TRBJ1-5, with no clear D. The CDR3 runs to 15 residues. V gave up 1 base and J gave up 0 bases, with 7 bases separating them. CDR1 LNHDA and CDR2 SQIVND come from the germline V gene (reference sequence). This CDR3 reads CASSIGGDSNQPQHF. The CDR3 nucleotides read TGTGCCAGTAGTATAGGGGGAGATAGCAATCAGCCCCAGCATTTT.

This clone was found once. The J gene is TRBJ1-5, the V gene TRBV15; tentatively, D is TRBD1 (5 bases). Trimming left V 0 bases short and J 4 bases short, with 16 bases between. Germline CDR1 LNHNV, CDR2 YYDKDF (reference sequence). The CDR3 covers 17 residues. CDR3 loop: CATSRDRTLTGNQPQHF. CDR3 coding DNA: TGTGCCACCAGCAGAGATCGGACACTGACGGGGAATCAGCCCCAGCATTTT.

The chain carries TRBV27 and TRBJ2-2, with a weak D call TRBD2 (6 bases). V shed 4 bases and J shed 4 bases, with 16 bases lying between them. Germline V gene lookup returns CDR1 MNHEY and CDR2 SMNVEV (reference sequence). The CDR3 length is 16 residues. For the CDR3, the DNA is TGTGCCAGCAGTTGGTTTGCGGACGGGGGCACCGGGGAGCTGTTTTTT. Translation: CASSWFADGGTGELFF.

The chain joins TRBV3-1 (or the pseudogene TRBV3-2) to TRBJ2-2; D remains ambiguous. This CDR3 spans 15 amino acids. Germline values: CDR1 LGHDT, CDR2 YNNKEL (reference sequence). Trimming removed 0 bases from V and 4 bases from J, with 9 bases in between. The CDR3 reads CASSQESQTTGELFF. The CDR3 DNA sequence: TGTGCCAGCAGCCAAGAATCGCAGACCACCGGGGAGCTGTTTTTT.

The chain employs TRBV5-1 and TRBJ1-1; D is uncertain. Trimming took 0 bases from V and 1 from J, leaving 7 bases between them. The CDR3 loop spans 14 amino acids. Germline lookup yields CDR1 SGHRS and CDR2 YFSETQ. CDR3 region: CASSLGQANTEAFF. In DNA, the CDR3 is TGCGCCAGCAGCTTGGGACAAGCGAACACTGAAGCTTTCTTT. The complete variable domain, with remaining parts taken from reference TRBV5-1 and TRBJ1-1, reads KAGVTQTPRYLIKTRGQQVTLSCSPISGHRSVSWYQQTPGQGLQFLFEYFSETQRNKGNFPGRFSGRQFSNSRSEMNVSTLELGDSALYLCASSLGQANTEAFFGQGTRLTVV.